This T cell receptor (beta chain) appears in the sequencing data of a study of T cell repertoires in cytomegalovirus infection. About the research overall: Public signatures in TCR beta pointed to CMV infection and matching HLA type. Findings and caveats of the study: Dominant in the ex vivo response were TCR beta clonotypes restricted by HLA-C and specific for CMV.

TCRdb called the reads again in MiXCR, with one record for every CDR3 protein. The sample comprises more than 500,000 distinct CDR3 sequences, approximately 16% of which are singletons, and roughly a quarter rests with the top ten. J was trimmed by 0 bases and V by 4 bases; bases with no gene match: 3. The CDR3 sequence is 15 residues long. This clonotype was observed at least ten times. Its antigen is undetermined. This clonotype was obtained from a human donor in good health (CMV status not recorded). Some clones in this sample may be carry-over from other donors' samples. The specimen sequenced was CD8+ T cells from PBMCs. The chain uses TRBV12-3 or TRBV12-4 and TRBJ2-1; TRBD2 agrees at 7 bases. The CDR3 DNA follows: TGTGCCAGCAGTTCGGGAGGTCACTCCTACAATGAGCAGTTCTTC. Translating it yields CASSSGGHSYNEQFF.